Listed below are T cell receptor beta chains from one sample, sequenced in a study of blood T cell repertoires in COVID-19. Measured with immunoSEQ multiplex PCR; TCRdb has only the in-frame clones, and not every one. The sample lists about 190,000 clones; around 90% were seen once. The sequencing sample was made of peripheral blood. The receptors stem from a man aged 45-65 years with acute or convalescent COVID-19. CDR3s include the opening cysteine and the closing phenylalanine or tryptophan. The order of the fields is clone size, V gene, J gene, D gene, CDR3 protein, CDR3 DNA. A D gene is named only where the DNA matches it firmly. Part of the rows lack a size; the others show once, few, many or a class for expanded clones.

clone_size: -
v_call: TRBV28
j_call: TRBJ1-3
d_call: -
cdr3_aa: CASLSTGSGNTIYF
cdr3_nt: TGTGCCAGCCTTTCGACAGGCTCTGGAAACACCATATATTTT

clone_size: -
v_call: TRBV30
j_call: TRBJ2-3
d_call: -
cdr3_aa: CAWRASYAGTLPLAQYF
cdr3_nt: TGTGCCTGGAGAGCGAGCTACGCCGGGACTCTTCCCCTCGCGCAGTATTTT

clone_size: -
v_call: TRBV7-2
j_call: TRBJ1-2
d_call: -
cdr3_aa: CASSQGARSDYGYTF
cdr3_nt: TGTGCCAGCAGCCAAGGGGCCAGAAGCGACTATGGCTACACCTTC

clone_size: -
v_call: TRBV3-1/TRBV3-2
j_call: TRBJ1-5
d_call: -
cdr3_aa: CASSQGHNSNQPQHF
cdr3_nt: TGTGCCAGCAGCCAGGGGCATAATAGCAATCAGCCCCAGCATTTT

clone_size: -
v_call: TRBV7-3
j_call: TRBJ2-5
d_call: TRBD2
cdr3_aa: CASSPAGRQGGRETQYF
cdr3_nt: TGTGCCAGCAGCCCTGCCGGTCGGCAGGGAGGGAGGGAGACCCAGTACTTC

clone_size: -
v_call: TRBV5-1
j_call: TRBJ2-7
d_call: -
cdr3_aa: CASSLEWGFAYEQYF
cdr3_nt: TGCGCCAGCAGCTTGGAGTGGGGCTTCGCCTACGAGCAGTACTTC

clone_size: -
v_call: TRBV5-5
j_call: TRBJ1-2
d_call: -
cdr3_aa: CASSLGPRDGYTF
cdr3_nt: TGTGCCAGCAGCCTCGGACCCAGGGATGGCTACACCTTC

clone_size: -
v_call: TRBV5-8
j_call: TRBJ2-7
d_call: TRBD1
cdr3_aa: CASSLQGELREQYF
cdr3_nt: TGTGCCAGCAGCTTACAGGGGGAGTTACGCGAGCAGTACTTC

clone_size: few
v_call: TRBV5-1
j_call: TRBJ2-2
d_call: -
cdr3_aa: CASSLGGANTGELFF
cdr3_nt: TGCGCCAGCAGCTTGGGCGGAGCGAACACCGGGGAGCTGTTTTTT

clone_size: once
v_call: TRBV5-1
j_call: TRBJ2-6
d_call: TRBD1
cdr3_aa: CASSPGGWGANVLTF
cdr3_nt: TGCGCCAGCAGCCCAGGGGGCTGGGGGGCCAACGTCCTGACTTTC

clone_size: -
v_call: TRBV29-1
j_call: TRBJ2-1
d_call: -
cdr3_aa: CSVDFSAVYNEQFF
cdr3_nt: TGCAGCGTTGACTTTAGCGCGGTTTACAATGAGCAGTTCTTC

clone_size: -
v_call: TRBV19
j_call: TRBJ1-6
d_call: -
cdr3_aa: CASNRVGANSPLHF
cdr3_nt: TGTGCCAGTAACAGGGTAGGGGCAAATTCACCCCTCCACTTT

clone_size: -
v_call: TRBV10-3
j_call: TRBJ1-5
d_call: -
cdr3_aa: CAISPGLGGDNQPQHF
cdr3_nt: TGTGCCATCAGTCCCGGGCTAGGGGGGGACAATCAGCCCCAGCATTTT

clone_size: -
v_call: TRBV7-2
j_call: TRBJ2-3
d_call: -
cdr3_aa: CASSILPPGDTQYF
cdr3_nt: TGTGCCAGCAGCATACTCCCCCCCGGAGATACGCAGTATTTT

clone_size: -
v_call: TRBV19
j_call: TRBJ2-7
d_call: -
cdr3_aa: CASSSFGATYEQYF
cdr3_nt: TGTGCCAGTAGTAGTTTTGGGGCAACCTACGAGCAGTACTTC

clone_size: -
v_call: TRBV6-1
j_call: TRBJ1-5
d_call: -
cdr3_aa: CASSERGGFSNQPQHF
cdr3_nt: TGTGCCAGCAGTGAACGTGGGGGGTTTAGCAATCAGCCCCAGCATTTT

clone_size: -
v_call: TRBV27
j_call: TRBJ1-2
d_call: -
cdr3_aa: CASSPPPGDGLRGYTF
cdr3_nt: TGTGCCAGCAGTCCACCGCCGGGTGACGGACTTCGGGGCTACACCTTC

clone_size: -
v_call: TRBV29-1
j_call: TRBJ1-1
d_call: -
cdr3_aa: CSVRGKGDTEAFF
cdr3_nt: TGCAGCGTCAGGGGAAAAGGGGACACTGAAGCTTTCTTT

clone_size: -
v_call: TRBV3-1/TRBV3-2
j_call: TRBJ2-7
d_call: -
cdr3_aa: CASSQAETGRTYEQYF
cdr3_nt: TGTGCCAGCAGCCAAGCCGAGACAGGGAGGACATACGAGCAGTACTTC

clone_size: -
v_call: TRBV5-4
j_call: TRBJ1-2
d_call: -
cdr3_aa: CASSLEAQALYGYTF
cdr3_nt: TGTGCCAGCAGCTTGGAGGCGCAGGCCCTCTATGGCTACACCTTC

clone_size: -
v_call: TRBV7-8
j_call: TRBJ1-3
d_call: -
cdr3_aa: CASSTSRGVGNTIYF
cdr3_nt: TGTGCCAGCAGCACCTCCAGGGGAGTTGGAAACACCATATATTTT

clone_size: -
v_call: TRBV18
j_call: TRBJ1-5
d_call: TRBD1
cdr3_aa: CASSPGTGDQPQHF
cdr3_nt: TGTGCCAGCTCACCAGGGACAGGGGATCAGCCCCAGCATTTT

clone_size: -
v_call: TRBV30
j_call: TRBJ1-1
d_call: -
cdr3_aa: CAYRVGGVPTEAFF
cdr3_nt: TGTGCCTATAGGGTGGGAGGGGTCCCCACTGAAGCTTTCTTT

clone_size: -
v_call: TRBV23-1
j_call: TRBJ2-2
d_call: -
cdr3_aa: CASSQSLSVNTGELFF
cdr3_nt: TGCGCCAGCAGTCAATCGTTATCCGTGAACACCGGGGAGCTGTTTTTT

clone_size: -
v_call: TRBV18
j_call: TRBJ1-3
d_call: TRBD1
cdr3_aa: CASSRDRGVGNTIYF
cdr3_nt: TGTGCCAGCTCACGGGACAGGGGAGTTGGAAACACCATATATTTT

clone_size: once
v_call: TRBV6-5
j_call: TRBJ1-1
d_call: TRBD1
cdr3_aa: CASSRQGEYTEAFF
cdr3_nt: TGTGCCAGCAGTCGACAGGGTGAGTACACTGAAGCTTTCTTT

clone_size: -
v_call: TRBV29-1
j_call: TRBJ2-1
d_call: TRBD2
cdr3_aa: CSVNLRGGIGNEQFF
cdr3_nt: TGCAGCGTTAACCTTCGCGGGGGGATCGGCAATGAGCAGTTCTTC

clone_size: -
v_call: TRBV5-1
j_call: TRBJ2-3
d_call: TRBD2
cdr3_aa: CASSFRLAGVTDTQYF
cdr3_nt: TGCGCCAGCAGCTTCCGACTAGCGGGGGTCACAGATACGCAGTATTTT

clone_size: -
v_call: TRBV20-1
j_call: TRBJ2-5
d_call: -
cdr3_aa: CSASGAQETQYF
cdr3_nt: TGCAGTGCTAGTGGCGCCCAAGAGACCCAGTACTTC

clone_size: once
v_call: TRBV11-2
j_call: TRBJ2-5
d_call: -
cdr3_aa: CASSLDPSGETQYF
cdr3_nt: TGTGCCAGCAGCTTAGATCCATCAGGAGAGACCCAGTACTTC

clone_size: -
v_call: TRBV6-2/TRBV6-3
j_call: TRBJ2-2
d_call: -
cdr3_aa: CASSNRRDSYTGELFF
cdr3_nt: TGTGCCAGCAGTAACCGCCGGGACTCTTACACCGGGGAGCTGTTTTTT

clone_size: -
v_call: TRBV4-1
j_call: TRBJ2-1
d_call: TRBD1
cdr3_aa: CASTVRDGQGAAEQFF
cdr3_nt: TGCGCCAGCACCGTAAGGGATGGACAGGGGGCTGCTGAGCAGTTCTTC

clone_size: -
v_call: TRBV27
j_call: TRBJ2-7
d_call: -
cdr3_aa: CASSLRGNYEQYF
cdr3_nt: TGTGCCAGCAGTTTAAGAGGGAACTACGAGCAGTACTTC

clone_size: -
v_call: TRBV6-5
j_call: TRBJ2-7
d_call: -
cdr3_aa: CASRRTASYEQYF
cdr3_nt: TGTGCCAGCAGACGGACAGCCTCCTACGAGCAGTACTTC

clone_size: -
v_call: TRBV2
j_call: TRBJ2-6
d_call: -
cdr3_aa: CASREQGYSGANVLTF
cdr3_nt: TGTGCCAGCAGGGAACAGGGTTACTCTGGGGCCAACGTCCTGACTTTC

clone_size: -
v_call: TRBV2
j_call: TRBJ1-6
d_call: -
cdr3_aa: CASSARFSPLHF
cdr3_nt: TGTGCCAGCAGCGCCAGGTTCTCACCCCTCCACTTT

clone_size: few
v_call: TRBV6-5
j_call: TRBJ1-5
d_call: TRBD1
cdr3_aa: CASSRDRGRYQPQHF
cdr3_nt: TGTGCCAGCAGCCGGGACAGGGGTCGCTATCAGCCCCAGCATTTT

clone_size: -
v_call: TRBV7-9
j_call: TRBJ2-5
d_call: -
cdr3_aa: CASSLALSTETQYF
cdr3_nt: TGTGCCAGCAGCTTAGCTTTGAGCACAGAGACCCAGTACTTC

clone_size: -
v_call: TRBV5-6
j_call: TRBJ2-3
d_call: -
cdr3_aa: CASSLRGSTDTQYF
cdr3_nt: TGTGCCAGCAGCTTACGGGGGAGCACAGATACGCAGTATTTT

clone_size: -
v_call: TRBV5-1
j_call: TRBJ1-1
d_call: -
cdr3_aa: CASSQTGSVNTEAFF
cdr3_nt: TGCGCCAGCAGCCAAACAGGGTCCGTGAACACTGAAGCTTTCTTT

clone_size: once
v_call: TRBV24-1
j_call: TRBJ2-1
d_call: -
cdr3_aa: CATGAYNEQFF
cdr3_nt: TGTGCCACAGGGGCCTACAATGAGCAGTTCTTC

clone_size: -
v_call: TRBV5-1
j_call: TRBJ2-1
d_call: TRBD1
cdr3_aa: CASSLGQGWNEQFF
cdr3_nt: TGCGCCAGCAGCTTGGGACAGGGGTGGAATGAGCAGTTCTTC

clone_size: -
v_call: TRBV18
j_call: TRBJ2-3
d_call: TRBD2
cdr3_aa: CASSPPRGREEGDTQYF
cdr3_nt: TGTGCCAGCTCACCGCCGAGAGGGCGGGAGGAGGGAGATACGCAGTATTTT

clone_size: -
v_call: TRBV3-1/TRBV3-2
j_call: TRBJ2-5
d_call: -
cdr3_aa: CASSPDSQETQYF
cdr3_nt: TGTGCCAGCAGTCCCGACAGTCAAGAGACCCAGTACTTC

clone_size: -
v_call: TRBV28
j_call: TRBJ2-3
d_call: -
cdr3_aa: CASGGGGLATADTQYF
cdr3_nt: TGTGCCAGCGGGGGAGGGGGGCTAGCGACGGCAGATACGCAGTATTTT

clone_size: -
v_call: TRBV9
j_call: TRBJ1-4
d_call: TRBD1
cdr3_aa: CASSPGDRLNEKLFF
cdr3_nt: TGTGCCAGCAGCCCCGGGGACAGACTTAATGAAAAACTGTTTTTT

clone_size: -
v_call: TRBV7-9
j_call: TRBJ1-2
d_call: -
cdr3_aa: CASSTALGESNYGYTF
cdr3_nt: TGTGCCAGCAGCACCGCACTCGGGGAATCTAACTATGGCTACACCTTC

clone_size: -
v_call: TRBV15
j_call: TRBJ1-2
d_call: -
cdr3_aa: CATSRDSWFGSYGYTF
cdr3_nt: TGTGCCACCAGCAGAGATTCATGGTTCGGGAGCTATGGCTACACCTTC

clone_size: -
v_call: TRBV2
j_call: TRBJ2-3
d_call: TRBD2
cdr3_aa: CASSELLGTSGSEDTQYF
cdr3_nt: TGTGCCAGCAGTGAACTCTTGGGGACTAGCGGGAGTGAGGATACGCAGTATTTT